The clone carrying this T cell receptor beta chain was observed a handful of times. TCRdb processed the 5' RACE reads anew with MiXCR; each CDR3 protein has one entry. The sample yields 65,000 to 90,000 distinct CDR3 sequences, approximately 15% seen once. The data were obtained in a study of T-cell memory formation after mild COVID-19. Trimming removed 1 base from V and 7 bases from J, with 13 bases in between. This CDR3 has 13 residues. Germline loops: CDR1 DFQATT, CDR2 SNEGSKA (reference sequence). The chain employs TRBV20-1 and TRBJ2-5; no reliable D call. The origin of this receptor is an adult woman who had mild COVID-19 (a few samples of this study predate the infection). Cell type and time point are not known. Sequencing used PBMCs or a T cell subset sorted from them (not recorded which). The CDR3: CSARASGLGTQYF. As DNA, the CDR3 is TGCAGTGCTAGAGCCTCTGGCCTTGGGACCCAGTACTTC.